These T cell receptor beta chains were read from a single sample in a study of T cell repertoires in cytomegalovirus infection. One entry per CDR3 protein, called by TCRdb with MiXCR from the reads. The repertoire includes some 500,000 distinct CDR3 sequences, roughly 43% of them detected once, and about half sits in the top ten. The antigens for these receptors are not known. The source was cultured PBMCs, collected from culture after CMV antigen stimulation. The receptors stem from a human donor in good health (CMV status not recorded). Some clones in this sample may be carry-over from other donors' samples. Both conserved end residues are part of each CDR3. D genes are given only for firm matches. Clone size is not always given. Where it is, it says once, few, many or a class for expanded clones.

clone size,D gene,J gene,V gene,CDR3 protein,CDR3 DNA
few,TRBD1,TRBJ1-1,TRBV7-2,CASSQMGGQGQAFF,TGTGCCAGCAGCCAAATGGGGGGACAGGGGCAAGCTTTCTTT
many,TRBD2,TRBJ2-3,TRBV7-2,CASSTGTSGVNTQYF,TGTGCCAGCAGCACCGGGACTAGCGGGGTGAATACGCAGTATTTT
-,TRBD2,TRBJ2-1,TRBV4-1,CASSQPLSGRYNEQFF,TGCGCCAGCAGCCAGCCGCTCAGCGGGAGATACAATGAGCAGTTCTTC
-,-,TRBJ1-5,TRBV6-6,CASSDSPISNQPQHF,TGTGCCAGCAGCGACAGCCCGATTAGCAATCAGCCCCAGCATTTT
-,-,TRBJ1-1,TRBV20-1,CTCKSNTEAFF,TGCACCTGCAAATCGAACACTGAAGCTTTCTTT
many,-,TRBJ2-7,TRBV7-2,CASSLVAGSYEQYF,TGTGCCAGCAGCTTAGTCGCGGGGTCCTACGAGCAGTACTTC
-,-,TRBJ2-1,TRBV5-4,CASSLRLTGAEQFF,TGTGCCAGCAGCCTACGCCTGACGGGAGCTGAGCAGTTCTTC
many,-,TRBJ1-2,TRBV7-2,CASSQWTLGGYTF,TGTGCCAGCAGCCAATGGACCCTGGGTGGCTACACCTTC
-,TRBD1,TRBJ1-1,TRBV29-1,CSVRPGQGVNTEAFF,TGCAGCGTCCGGCCGGGACAGGGGGTGAACACTGAAGCTTTCTTT
-,-,TRBJ1-1,TRBV2,CASSEALGRAYTEAFF,TGTGCCAGCAGTGAAGCGCTTGGACGGGCTTACACTGAAGCTTTCTTT
once,TRBD2,TRBJ2-1,TRBV6-1,CASSGSSGLFNEQFF,TGTGCCAGCAGTGGTTCTAGCGGCCTCTTCAATGAGCAGTTCTTC
few,-,TRBJ1-2,TRBV5-5,CASSLTGSGYTF,TGTGCCAGCAGCTTAACCGGGTCAGGCTACACCTTC
-,-,TRBJ2-7,TRBV20-1,CSTREVNSYEQYF,TGCAGTACTAGAGAGGTTAACTCCTACGAGCAGTACTTC
few,-,TRBJ2-1,TRBV12-3/TRBV12-4,CASSYEGPHEQFF,TGTGCCAGCAGTTACGAAGGACCCCATGAGCAGTTCTTC
-,-,TRBJ2-5,TRBV5-6,CASSLEYLQGETQYF,TGTGCCAGCAGCTTGGAGTACCTTCAAGGGGAGACCCAGTACTTC
-,-,TRBJ1-1,TRBV20-1,CSATIPEAFF,TGCAGTGCAACCATCCCTGAAGCTTTCTTT
-,TRBD2,TRBJ2-7,TRBV7-2,CASSQSPSGRPYEQYF,TGTGCCAGCAGCCAGAGCCCTAGCGGGAGGCCCTACGAGCAGTACTTC
-,-,TRBJ2-4,TRBV6-1,CASSIRGERAKNIQYF,TGTGCCAGCAGTATCAGGGGCGAGAGGGCCAAAAACATTCAGTACTTC